These 14 T cell receptor beta chains originate from one sample sequenced in a study of T cell repertoires in aging, cancer and after chemotherapy. Amplification of TCR beta used genomic DNA extracted from peripheral blood. TRB rearrangements spanning V, D and J were amplified using mixed TRB-A/B primers. MiXCR, run by TCRdb on the multiplex PCR reads, gives a single entry per CDR3 protein. The data contain several thousand distinct CDR3 sequences, 38% of them seen just once; the ten biggest clones take up approximately 51%. The material sequenced was blood. Source of these receptors: a human donor with a blood cancer.

This clonotype was detected only a few times. The V and J genes are TRBV6-5 and TRBJ2-3, with a tentative D call TRBD2 (5 bases). The CDR3 is 14 residues long. Deletions cut 8 bases from V and 3 bases from J, with 15 bases between. Germline V gene data show CDR1 as MNHEY and CDR2 as SVGAGI. This CDR3 is CASADYVGTDTQYF. CDR3 coding DNA: TGTGCCAGCGCCGACTATGTGGGGACAGATACGCAGTATTTT.

The chain carries TRBV20-1 and TRBJ2-1; D might be TRBD1 (5 bases). The CDR3 runs 17 residues. V lost 1 base and J 0 bases, leaving 16 bases between the germline ends. Germline values: CDR1 DFQATT, CDR2 SNEGSKA (reference sequence). CDR3 sequence: CSARGGSAASSYNEQFF. The CDR3 nucleotides are TGCAGTGCTAGAGGGGGCTCGGCGGCGAGCTCCTACAATGAGCAGTTCTTC.

The CDR3 spells CATSGPGTGYSPLHF. DNA for the CDR3: TGTGCCACCAGCGGTCCCGGGACAGGGTATTCACCCCTCCACTTT. V is TRBV15 and J is TRBJ1-6, with TRBD1 matching 9 bases. V lost 5 bases and J lost 8; bases outside the gene matches: 7. Germline-derived CDR1 and CDR2 are LNHNV and YYDKDF (reference sequence). The CDR3 is made up of 15 amino acids.

This clonotype has a handful of counts. This chain links TRBV6-5 with TRBJ1-2; D remains unclear. Trimming took off 6 bases at V and 4 bases at J, with 9 bases between the two ends. The CDR3 is made up of 12 amino acids. The germline V gene encodes CDR1 MNHEY and CDR2 SVGAGI. For the CDR3, the DNA is TGTGCCAGCAGAGGTGGCTTCTATGGCTACACCTTC. Translating gives CASRGGFYGYTF.

As for this clonotype: A much larger clone differs by one base, so this may be a read error. V gene TRBV19 combines with J gene TRBJ2-3; the match to TRBD2 covers 7 bases. From germline, CDR1 is LNHDA and CDR2 SQIVND (reference sequence). CDR3 length: 16 amino acids. The CDR3 is CASSGWVASGTETQYF. The CDR3 bases are TGTGCCAGTAGTGGTTGGGTAGCTAGCGGCACAGAAACGCAGTATTTT.

V usage is TRBV5-6 and J usage is TRBJ2-1, with D perhaps assigned TRBD1 or TRBD2 (5 bases each). The J call may be in error: the DNA end matches TRBJ2-5 better. This CDR3 comprises 13 residues. In germline, CDR1 is SGHDT, CDR2 YYEEEE. The CDR3 protein is CASSLAGGETQYF. CDR3 sequence (DNA): TGTGCCAGCAGCTTGGCTGGGGGAGAGACCCAGTACTTC.

The chain links TRBV20-1 to TRBJ2-1, with 11 nucleotides matching TRBD2. Germline CDR1 DFQATT, CDR2 SNEGSKA (reference sequence). V was clipped by 4 bases and J by 1 base; unmatched bases: 6. The CDR3 runs 16 residues. This chain's CDR3 is CSAKDSGRASYNEQFF. The CDR3 nucleotides read TGCAGTGCTAAAGATAGCGGGAGGGCGTCCTACAATGAGCAGTTCTTC.

In this sample, this clonotype turned up a few times. The genes are TRBV6-2 or TRBV6-3 and TRBJ1-5; TRBD1 matches at 11 bases. The CDR3 extends over 15 amino acids. Germline V CDR1 and CDR2: MNHEY, SVGEGT. The junction had 2 bases not matched to a gene; V was cut back by 4 bases and J by 3 bases. For the CDR3, the DNA is TGTGCCAGCAGTTCGGACAGGGGGCCCAATCAGCCCCAGCATTTT. This gives the protein CASSSDRGPNQPQHF.

The chain combines TRBV20-1 with TRBJ1-1, with D uncertain. CDR3 length equals 14 residues. Trimming took 6 bases from V and 0 from J, leaving 14 bases between them. Looked up from germline, CDR1 is DFQATT and CDR2 is SNEGSKA (reference sequence). The CDR3 protein is CSATDPSLNTEAFF. In DNA form, the CDR3 reads TGCAGTGCGACGGACCCGTCCTTGAACACTGAAGCTTTCTTT.

The chain recombines TRBV29-1 with TRBJ1-1, with D unclear. This CDR3 spans 10 amino acids. The germline CDR1 and CDR2 sequences are SQVTM and ANQGSEA. Trimming stripped 5 bases from V and 1 base from J, with 2 bases between. The CDR3 protein is CSVKNTEAFF. The DNA for the CDR3 is TGCAGCGTTAAGAACACTGAAGCTTTCTTT.

This sequence joins TRBV12-3 or TRBV12-4 and TRBJ1-1, with D unresolved. The CDR3 sequence is 13 residues long. The germline V and J ends were trimmed by 2 bases and 7 bases, with 11 bases remaining between them. The CDR3 region is CASSLSEALEAFF. The CDR3 DNA follows: TGTGCCAGCAGTTTATCCGAGGCACTTGAAGCTTTCTTT.

There are a few counts of this clonotype. The chain uses TRBV15 and TRBJ1-6; 8 bases line up with TRBD1. V trimming: 3 bases; J trimming: 8 bases; junction bases outside the gene matches: 9. Looked up from germline, CDR1 is LNHNV and CDR2 is YYDKDF (reference sequence). The CDR3 loop spans 16 amino acids. CDR3 DNA: TGTGCCACCAGCAGGGAAGGACAGGGCCTATATTCACCCCTCCACTTT. The encoded protein is CATSREGQGLYSPLHF.

This clonotype is categorized as medium-sized (0.01 to 0.1%). The chain combines TRBV29-1 with TRBJ2-2; D possibly corresponds to TRBD2 (5 bases). V shed 4 bases and J shed 4 bases, with 10 bases lying between them. Germline CDR1 is SQVTM and CDR2 is ANQGSEA. The CDR3 is 13 residues long. The CDR3 spells CSVAAGGTGELFF. In DNA, the CDR3 is TGCAGCGTTGCGGCGGGTGGCACCGGGGAGCTGTTTTTT.

This chain joins TRBV12-3 or TRBV12-4 and TRBJ2-2, with TRBD1 matching 7 bases. V lost 8 bases and J lost 1; bases outside the gene matches: 4. The CDR3 is 14 amino acids. The CDR3 region has the DNA TGTGCCAGCGGAAGACAGGGGAACACCGGGGAGCTGTTTTTT. The encoded protein is CASGRQGNTGELFF.